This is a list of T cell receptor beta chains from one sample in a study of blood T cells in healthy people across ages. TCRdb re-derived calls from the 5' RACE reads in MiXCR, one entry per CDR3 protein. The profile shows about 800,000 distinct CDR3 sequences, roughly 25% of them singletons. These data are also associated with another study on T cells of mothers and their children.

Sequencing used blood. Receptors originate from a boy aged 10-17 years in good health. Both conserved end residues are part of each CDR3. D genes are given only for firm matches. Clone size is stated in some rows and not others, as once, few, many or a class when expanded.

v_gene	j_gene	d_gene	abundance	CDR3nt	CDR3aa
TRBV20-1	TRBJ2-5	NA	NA	TGCAGTGCTAGAGATCCGAGCAGGGGATCTTTGCAGACCCAGTACTTC	CSARDPSRGSLQTQYF
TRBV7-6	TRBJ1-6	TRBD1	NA	TGTGCCAGCAGCCCAGGGGGGACCTCATCCCTCCACTTT	CASSPGGTSSLHF
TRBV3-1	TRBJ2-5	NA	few	TGTGCCAGCAGCCAAAGTCGCGGGACCCAGTACTTC	CASSQSRGTQYF
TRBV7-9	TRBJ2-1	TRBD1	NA	TGTGCCAGCAGCTTCACAGGGGAAACATACAATGAGCAGTTCTTC	CASSFTGETYNEQFF
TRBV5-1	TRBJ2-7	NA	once	TGCGCCAGCAGCCCCTCCACCCGGGGACCCTACGAGCAGTACTTC	CASSPSTRGPYEQYF
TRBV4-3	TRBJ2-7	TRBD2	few	TGCGCCAGCAGCCTACTTAGCGGGAGCTACGAGCAGTACTTC	CASSLLSGSYEQYF
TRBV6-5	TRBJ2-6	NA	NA	TGTGCCAGCAGACGCGACGGCTCTGGGGCCAACGTCCTGACTTTC	CASRRDGSGANVLTF
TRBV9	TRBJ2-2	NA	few	TGTGCCAGCAGCGTAGAATCACAGCGCGGGGAGCTGTTTTTT	CASSVESQRGELFF
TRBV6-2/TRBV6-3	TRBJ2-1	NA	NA	TGTGCCAGCAGTTCTTTCAATCCCAACTACAATGAGCAGTTCTTC	CASSSFNPNYNEQFF
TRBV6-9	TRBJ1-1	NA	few	TGTGCCAGCAGGAACCGGGGCGGGAATAACACTGAAGCTTTCTTT	CASRNRGGNNTEAFF
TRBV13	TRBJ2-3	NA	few	TGTGCCAGCAGCTTAGAACGGGATGCAAAAGATACGCAGTATTTT	CASSLERDAKDTQYF
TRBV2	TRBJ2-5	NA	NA	TGTGCCAGCAGTGAGGGGCAGGCTGGGAAACAAGAGACCCAGTACTTC	CASSEGQAGKQETQYF
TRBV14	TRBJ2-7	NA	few	TGTGCCAGCAGCCAAGCGGTCAGGAGCTCCTACGAGCAGTACTTC	CASSQAVRSSYEQYF
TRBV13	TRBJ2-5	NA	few	TGTGCCAGCAGAGTCCAGGGGACTCTACAAGAGACCCAGTACTTC	CASRVQGTLQETQYF
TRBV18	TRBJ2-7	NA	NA	TGTGCCAGCTCACCGCAGGAGTCCCACTACGAGCAGTACTTC	CASSPQESHYEQYF
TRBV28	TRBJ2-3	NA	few	TGTGCCAGCAGTTTTTGGTCCGTGAAGATCCCAGATACGCAGTATTTT	CASSFWSVKIPDTQYF
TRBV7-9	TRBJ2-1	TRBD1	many	TGTGCCAGCAGCCCCCGGGACAGTTTCTACAATGAGCAGTTCTTC	CASSPRDSFYNEQFF
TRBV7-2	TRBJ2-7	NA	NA	TGTGCCAGCAGCGGGCAGATCCTCTTCGACTACGAGCAGTACTTC	CASSGQILFDYEQYF
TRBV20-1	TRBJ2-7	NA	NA	TGCAGTGCTAGAGATCCTTCTAAGTTCGAGCAGTACTTC	CSARDPSKFEQYF
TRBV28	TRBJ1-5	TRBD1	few	TGTGCCAGCAGTCTGCGACAGGGTTCGGCGCAGCCCCAGCATTTT	CASSLRQGSAQPQHF
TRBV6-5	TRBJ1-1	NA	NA	TGTGCCAGCAGTTATGGCAATTTAGTGAACACTGAAGCTTTCTTT	CASSYGNLVNTEAFF
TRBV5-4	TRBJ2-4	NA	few	TGTGCCAGCAGCTTGTACATGGGGGGTTATTCGGTCAAAAACATTCAGTACTTC	CASSLYMGGYSVKNIQYF
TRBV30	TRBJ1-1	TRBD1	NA	TGTGCCTGGAGAGACAGGGGGCCGGCTTTCTTT	CAWRDRGPAFF
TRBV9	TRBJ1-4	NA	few	TGTGCCAGCAGCGTAGGGGAAGCTAATGAAAAACTGTTTTTT	CASSVGEANEKLFF
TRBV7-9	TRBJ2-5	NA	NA	TGTGCCAGCAGCTTAGCGGAGTACCACGGGGACACCCAGTACTTC	CASSLAEYHGDTQYF
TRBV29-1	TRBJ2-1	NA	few	TGCAGCGTTGAAGACCCGAAGAAGACGGATTACAATGAGCAGTTCTTC	CSVEDPKKTDYNEQFF
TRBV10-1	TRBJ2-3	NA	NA	TGCGCCAGCAGTGAGGAGGGGAATACGCAGTATTTT	CASSEEGNTQYF
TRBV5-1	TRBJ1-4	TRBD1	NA	TGCGCCAGCAGCCCAGCCTTCAGGGGGAACAATGAAAAACTGTTTTTT	CASSPAFRGNNEKLFF
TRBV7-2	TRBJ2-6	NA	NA	TGTGCCAGCAGCAGAGACATTAACGCGGGGGCCAACGTCCTGACCTTC	CASSRDINAGANVLTF